This TCR beta chain was sequenced in a study of human T cells and chemical hapten exposure. This clonotype has just a few counts. Each cDNA molecule in the library carried unique molecular identifiers. TCRdb reprocessed the RACE reads with MiXCR, giving one entry per CDR3 protein. The profile shows under 300,000 distinct CDR3 sequences, about 8.6% of them singletons. Time point specified: pre-sensitization, week 0. The treatment denotes: therapeutic diphenylcyclopropenone sensitization with weekly scalp DPC. The CDR3 extends over 17 amino acids. Germline CDR1 and CDR2: MNHNY and SVGAGI (reference sequence). Trimming stripped 0 bases from V and 2 bases from J, with 17 bases between.

The sequencing here drew on whole blood, taken in connection with sensitization to the hapten diphenylcyclopropenone (DPC). This chain links TRBV6-6 with TRBJ2-7, with D possibly TRBD1 on 5 matching bases. The source is a woman in her thirties or forties with alopecia areata. Some clones in this sample may be carry-over from other donors' samples. CDR3 DNA sequence: TGTGCCAGCAGTTACTCGAAAGGCTTATCAGGGACCTACGAGCAGTACTTC. Translating gives CASSYSKGLSGTYEQYF.